These 15 T cell receptor beta chains share one sample of origin, sequenced in a study of T cell changes during pregnancy in multiple sclerosis (dated by TCRdb to between 2019 and 2020). The method behind the library was the immunoSEQ multiplex PCR assay. TCRdb took this table from immuneACCESS and kept in-frame rearrangements with V and J called. Such tables lack part of the clones; where checked against another copy, unresolved V genes explain under half of the gap, and the rest is unexplained. This sample has about 92,000 clones in its table, and 90% to 95% of those were observed once. Together, the top ten hold around 2.2% of the sample. This sample comprised peripheral blood, obtained in the third trimester of pregnancy. These receptors came from a female donor with multiple sclerosis, enrolled in a pregnancy study.

The chain joins TRBV7-2 to TRBJ2-5, with TRBD2 as a possible D gene (6 bases). Germline lookup yields CDR1 SGHTA and CDR2 FQGNSA. The CDR3 runs to 13 residues. V lost 2 bases and J 5 bases, leaving 9 bases between the germline ends. As DNA, the CDR3 is TGTGCCAGCAGCTTATCGGGGGTCGAGACCCAGTACTTC. Its protein product is CASSLSGVETQYF.

This chain connects TRBV28 to TRBJ1-1; D is ambiguous. CDR3 size: 17 residues. The germline V and J ends were trimmed by 8 bases and 0 bases, with 22 bases remaining between them. Germline V gene lookup returns CDR1 MDHEN and CDR2 SYDVKM. CDR3 in DNA: TGTGCCAGCCGAAAGCTATTGGGCAGTAATATGAACACTGAAGCTTTCTTT. It yields the protein CASRKLLGSNMNTEAFF.

The rearrangement uses TRBV7-2 and TRBJ2-7; 10 bases line up with TRBD1. The CDR3 loop spans 15 amino acids. The ends lost 0 bases at V and 2 bases at J; junction bases unmatched: 1. The germline V gene encodes CDR1 SGHTA and CDR2 FQGNSA. DNA for the CDR3: TGTGCCAGCAGCTTAGCCGGGACAGGGGCCTACGAGCAGTACTTC. It specifies CASSLAGTGAYEQYF. Looking up the rest from reference TRBV7-2 and TRBJ2-7 gives the full variable domain: GAGVSQSPSNKVTEKGKDVELRCDPISGHTALYWYRQSLGQGLEFLIYFQGNSAPDKSGLPSDRFSAERTGGSVSTLTIQRTQQEDSAVYLCASSLAGTGAYEQYFGPGTRLTVT.

This clone was picked up one time. The chain combines TRBV6-5 with TRBJ1-5, with D hard to call. V was shortened by 0 bases and J by 3 bases, with 3 bases between the two germline ends. The V gene's germline CDR1 is MNHEY and CDR2 SVGAGI. CDR3 length: 13 amino acids. The CDR3 coding sequence is TGTGCCAGCAGTTACTCCAACAATCAGCCCCAGCATTTT. Translating gives CASSYSNNQPQHF.

The chain is built from TRBV6-1 and TRBJ1-5; a weak D match, TRBD1 (5 bases). The germline CDR1 and CDR2 sequences are MNHNS and SASEGT. This CDR3 is built from 13 residues. V lost 7 bases and J lost 9, with 16 bases in between. CDR3 sequence (DNA): TGTGCCAGCACCGGGGACTTTTTGGGGCCCCAGCATTTT. Its translation: CASTGDFLGPQHF.

The V call is TRBV5-6, the J call TRBJ1-1; D is undetermined. The CDR3 has 11 amino acids. V was pared by 1 base and J by 8 bases, with 6 bases between. Germline assignment: CDR1 SGHDT and CDR2 YYEEEE. The CDR3 region has the DNA TGTGCCAGCAGCTTGATGCAGGAAGCTTTCTTT. This gives the protein CASSLMQEAFF.

This rearrangement joins TRBV29-1 to TRBJ1-3; D is ambiguous. With 2 bases removed from V and 1 base from J, the gap between germline ends came to 6 bases. The CDR3 has 13 residues. The germline V gene encodes CDR1 SQVTM and CDR2 ANQGSEA. This CDR3 reads CSVEILSGNTIYF. The CDR3 nucleotides read TGCAGCGTTGAAATCCTGTCTGGAAACACCATATATTTT. Based on the CDR3 plus reference TRBV29-1 and TRBJ1-3, the full variable domain is SAVISQKPSRDICQRGTSLTIQCQVDSQVTMMFWYRQQPGQSLTLIATANQGSEATYESGFVIDKFPISRPNLTFSTLTVSNMSPEDSSIYLCSVEILSGNTIYFGEGSWLTVV.

The chain employs TRBV5-6 and TRBJ2-1, with D hard to call. The V gene's germline CDR1 is SGHDT and CDR2 YYEEEE. Trimming removed 1 base from V and 0 bases from J, with 5 bases in between. The CDR3 runs 14 residues. In nucleotides, the CDR3 is TGTGCCAGCAGCTTGATTAGCTCCTACAATGAGCAGTTCTTC. Protein: CASSLISSYNEQFF.

This clone was counted a single time. The CDR3, as DNA: TGTGCCAGCAGTGCCCTAGCGGGAGGCTCCGGAACGACAGATACGCAGTATTTT. It yields the protein CASSALAGGSGTTDTQYF. V is TRBV6-1 and J is TRBJ2-3; 11 bases agree with TRBD2. Losses at the gene ends were 4 bases for V and 3 bases for J; bases not matched to a gene: 12. The CDR3 extends over 18 amino acids. CDR1 is MNHNS, CDR2 SASEGT, per germline.

The chain couples TRBV4-1 to TRBJ2-3, with D possibly matching TRBD1 (5 bases). Germline V gene lookup returns CDR1 MGHRA and CDR2 YSYEKL. V was pared by 2 bases and J by 14 bases, with 14 bases between. The CDR3 is made up of 12 amino acids. The CDR3 bases are TGCGCCAGCAGCCAACCCTTGGGGCGCACGTATTTT. Translating gives CASSQPLGRTYF.

The chain joins TRBV15 to TRBJ1-2, with a possible D match to TRBD1 (5 bases). The CDR3 runs to 15 residues. CDR1 is LNHNV, CDR2 YYDKDF, per germline (reference sequence). Trimming cost V 1 base and J 6 bases, with 15 bases left between them. CDR3 nucleotide sequence: TGTGCCACCAGCAGAGTCCAGCCTGGCAGGGATGGCTACACCTTC. Residues: CATSRVQPGRDGYTF. The full variable domain, with the rest looked up from reference TRBV15 and TRBJ1-2, is DAMVIQNPRYQVTQFGKPVTLSCSQTLNHNVMYWYQQKSSQAPKLLFHYYDKDFNNEADTPDNFQSRRPNTSFCFLDIRSPGLGDTAMYLCATSRVQPGRDGYTFGSGTRLTVV.

The V and J genes are TRBV6-5 and TRBJ1-1, with D tentatively TRBD1 (6 bases). Trimming took off 5 bases at V and 7 bases at J, with 11 bases between the two ends. CDR3 length: 12 amino acids. Germline-derived CDR1 and CDR2 are MNHEY and SVGAGI. The CDR3 nucleotides read TGTGCCAGCAGTGTCGGACAGAGTGAAGCTTTCTTT. Translating gives CASSVGQSEAFF.

The chain joins TRBV19 to TRBJ2-2; D gene unclear. V lost 1 base and J lost 7, with 4 bases in between. The CDR3 totals 12 residues. In germline, CDR1 is LNHDA, CDR2 SQIVND (reference sequence). DNA for the CDR3: TGTGCCAGTAGTATAGCGGTCGGGGAGCTGTTTTTT. Its translation is CASSIAVGELFF.

The chain joins TRBV18 to TRBJ1-3; D call uncertain. Germline loops: CDR1 KGHSH, CDR2 LQKENI. This CDR3 is built from 16 residues. Trimming left V 5 bases short and J 0 bases short, with 14 bases between. This CDR3 reads CASSSGSPSSGNTIYF. The CDR3 DNA follows: TGTGCCAGCTCATCAGGCAGCCCGTCCTCTGGAAACACCATATATTTT.

In the case of this clone: Germline and junction disagree at one end, which may indicate a read error. This chain connects TRBV30 to TRBJ2-3; 8 bases fit TRBD2. This CDR3 is 13 amino acids long. The germline CDR1 and CDR2 sequences are GTSNPN and SVGIG (reference sequence). CDR3 residues: CAWRREGYTPALF. The DNA for the CDR3 is TGTGCCTGGAGACGGGAGGGCTATACACCCGCTCTTTTT.